The clone carrying this TCR beta chain was observed a handful of times. Its antigen remains unknown. This sample is drawn from a study of T cell repertoires in cytomegalovirus infection. Study details: Through public TCR beta signatures, both CMV infection and matching HLA type were indicated.

This CDR3 is built from 16 residues. Trimming cost V 1 base and J 6 bases, with 13 bases left between them. CDR1 is LNHNV and CDR2 is YYDKDF in the germline V gene (reference sequence). Study-wide results and caveats: In two of eight donors, the top clonotype was HLA-C-restricted CMV-specific.

MiXCR, applied by TCRdb to the reads, yields one record per CDR3 protein. The sample holds fewer than 650,000 distinct CDR3 sequences, roughly 42% seen once. The chain uses TRBV15 and TRBJ1-6; unclear D gene. The input for sequencing was cultured PBMCs, taken from culture after CMV antigen stimulation. This TCR was recovered from a human donor in good health (CMV status not recorded). Some clones in this sample may be carry-over from other donors' samples. CDR3 bases: TGTGCCACCAGCAGAGCCGGCACGAATCCTAATTCACCCCTCCACTTT. Protein: CATSRAGTNPNSPLHF.